These T cell receptor beta chains were read from a single sample in a study of blood T cell repertoires in COVID-19. Sequencing used immunoSEQ multiplex PCR; TCRdb keeps in-frame clones, though not all of them. The sample includes 500,000 to 600,000 clones, around nine tenths seen only once; the top ten take 7.8%. Sample: peripheral blood. These receptors originate from a woman between 50 and 59 years old with COVID-19, enrolled during active disease. Both conserved end residues are part of each CDR3. The D gene is left open where the match is weak. Size is omitted from some rows. Given values are once, few, many or a class for expanded clones.

V: TRBV24-1
J: TRBJ2-3
size: once
D: TRBD2
DNA: TGTGCCACCCGGACTAGCGGGGAGGCAGATACGCAGTATTTT
CDR3: CATRTSGEADTQYF

V: TRBV6-2/TRBV6-3
J: TRBJ1-3
size: -
D: -
DNA: TGTGCCAGCAGTCGCGCTGGAAACACCATATATTTT
CDR3: CASSRAGNTIYF

V: TRBV6-6
J: TRBJ2-7
size: -
D: TRBD1
DNA: TGTGCCAGCATGACACAGGGGGCGGGGGAGCAGTACTTC
CDR3: CASMTQGAGEQYF

V: TRBV5-5
J: TRBJ1-1
size: -
D: -
DNA: TGTGCCAGCAGCTTAGACCTTTCGGGCACTGAAGCTTTCTTT
CDR3: CASSLDLSGTEAFF

V: TRBV27
J: TRBJ2-3
size: -
D: -
DNA: TGTGCCAGCAGGGAACCACTAGCAGATACGCAGTATTTT
CDR3: CASREPLADTQYF

V: TRBV4-2
J: TRBJ2-7
size: -
D: TRBD1
DNA: TGTGCCAGCAGCCAAGCAGACAGGGGGCTCGAGCAGTACTTC
CDR3: CASSQADRGLEQYF

V: TRBV5-6
J: TRBJ1-5
size: -
D: -
DNA: TGTGCCAGCAGCCCTTTTTATAGCAATCAGCCCCAGCATTTT
CDR3: CASSPFYSNQPQHF

V: TRBV7-9
J: TRBJ1-1
size: -
D: -
DNA: TGTGCCAGCAGCCACAGCACTGAAGCTTTCTTT
CDR3: CASSHSTEAFF

V: TRBV4-2
J: TRBJ2-3
size: -
D: TRBD1
DNA: TGTGCCAGCAGGGCAGGGGGAATTACAGATACGCAGTATTTT
CDR3: CASRAGGITDTQYF

V: TRBV24-1
J: TRBJ2-3
size: -
D: TRBD2
DNA: TGTGCCACCAGTGACTCCGGACTAGCGCGCACAGATACGCAGTATTTT
CDR3: CATSDSGLARTDTQYF

V: TRBV2
J: TRBJ2-3
size: -
D: -
DNA: TGTGCCAGCAGTGTAGAGGAAGATACGCAGTATTTT
CDR3: CASSVEEDTQYF

V: TRBV29-1
J: TRBJ1-4
size: once
D: TRBD1
DNA: TGCAGCGCCTCAACAGGGGGAACTGAAAAACTGTTTTTT
CDR3: CSASTGGTEKLFF

V: TRBV25-1
J: TRBJ1-6
size: -
D: -
DNA: TGTGCCAGCAGTGACCCACAGGGCGTCTATAATTCACCCCTCCACTTT
CDR3: CASSDPQGVYNSPLHF

V: TRBV5-1
J: TRBJ2-2
size: -
D: TRBD1
DNA: TGCGCCAGCAGCACTTTACAGGGGGCGACCGGGGAGCTGTTTTTT
CDR3: CASSTLQGATGELFF

V: TRBV24-1
J: TRBJ2-7
size: -
D: TRBD1
DNA: TGTGCCACCAGTGATTGGACAGGGGGCGGGTACGAGCAGTACTTC
CDR3: CATSDWTGGGYEQYF

V: TRBV24-1
J: TRBJ2-1
size: few
D: TRBD2
DNA: TGTGCCACCAGTGATTCTTTAGCGGGGCAATACAATGAGCAGTTCTTC
CDR3: CATSDSLAGQYNEQFF

V: TRBV25-1
J: TRBJ1-6
size: -
D: TRBD1
DNA: TGTGCCAGCAGTACAGGGGATTCCTATAATTCACCCCTCCACTTT
CDR3: CASSTGDSYNSPLHF

V: TRBV6-1
J: TRBJ2-7
size: -
D: -
DNA: TGTGCCAGCAGTGACCCGGATAGGAGGGAGCAGTACTTC
CDR3: CASSDPDRREQYF

V: TRBV28
J: TRBJ1-6
size: -
D: -
DNA: TGTGCCAGCAGGACCTCACAGAACTCACCCCTCCACTTT
CDR3: CASRTSQNSPLHF

V: TRBV18
J: TRBJ2-3
size: once
D: -
DNA: TGTGCCAGCTCACCGCGGGACTCGCCTGGCACAGATACGCAGTATTTT
CDR3: CASSPRDSPGTDTQYF

V: TRBV3-1/TRBV3-2
J: TRBJ2-3
size: -
D: TRBD2
DNA: TGTGCCAGCAGCCTCAACCTTCTAGCGGGGGGATACACAGATACGCAGTATTTT
CDR3: CASSLNLLAGGYTDTQYF

V: TRBV5-4
J: TRBJ1-1
size: -
D: TRBD1
DNA: TGTGCCAGCAGCTGGGACAGGAGGAACACTGAAGCTTTCTTT
CDR3: CASSWDRRNTEAFF

V: TRBV28
J: TRBJ1-4
size: -
D: -
DNA: TGTGCCAGCAGTTTGGGGGGTGCAACTAATGAAAAACTGTTTTTT
CDR3: CASSLGGATNEKLFF

V: TRBV28
J: TRBJ1-4
size: -
D: -
DNA: TGTGCCAGCAGCCCCCTACGGGGGACTCAGCAGGAAAAACTGTTTTTT
CDR3: CASSPLRGTQQEKLFF

V: TRBV3-1/TRBV3-2
J: TRBJ2-2
size: -
D: TRBD1
DNA: TGTGCCAGCAGCCAAGAGGTTGCAGGGGGCAGCACCGGGGAGCTGTTTTTT
CDR3: CASSQEVAGGSTGELFF

V: TRBV9
J: TRBJ2-7
size: -
D: TRBD2
DNA: TGTGCCAGCAGCGTAGGTGGGGGAGGGTCCTACGAGCAGTACTTC
CDR3: CASSVGGGGSYEQYF

V: TRBV21-1
J: TRBJ1-2
size: once
D: -
DNA: TGTGCCAGTAGCCCCTCCGGCAGGGTCTATGGCTACACCTTC
CDR3: CASSPSGRVYGYTF

V: TRBV9
J: TRBJ2-5
size: -
D: TRBD2
DNA: TGTGCCAGCAACCCCACTAGCGGGCAAGAGACCCAGTACTTC
CDR3: CASNPTSGQETQYF

V: TRBV28
J: TRBJ2-2
size: -
D: -
DNA: TGTGCCACTAAGGGGCCCGGGGAGCTGTTTTTT
CDR3: CATKGPGELFF

V: TRBV5-3
J: TRBJ1-5
size: -
D: TRBD1
DNA: TGTGCCAGAAGCTTTACTAAACCCCGGACAGGGGGCCCCTTTAGCAATCAGCCCCAGCATTTT
CDR3: CARSFTKPRTGGPFSNQPQHF

V: TRBV24-1
J: TRBJ2-3
size: -
D: TRBD1
DNA: TGTGCCACCAGTGATCCCGGACAGGGAGTCCCAGATACGCAGTATTTT
CDR3: CATSDPGQGVPDTQYF

V: TRBV5-4
J: TRBJ1-6
size: once
D: TRBD1
DNA: TGTGCCAGCAGGAATATGGACAGGGGGCAAAATTCACCCCTCCACTTT
CDR3: CASRNMDRGQNSPLHF

V: TRBV1
J: TRBJ1-2
size: -
D: -
DNA: TGCACCAGCAGCCTGGGGAGATATGGCTACACCTTC
CDR3: CTSSLGRYGYTF

V: TRBV9
J: TRBJ1-6
size: -
D: -
DNA: TGTGCCAGCAGCCTCTTGTCGGATTCACCCCTCCACTTT
CDR3: CASSLLSDSPLHF

V: TRBV15
J: TRBJ1-4
size: once
D: TRBD1
DNA: TGTGCCACCAGCAGAGACTTAGGACAGGACGAAAAACTGTTTTTT
CDR3: CATSRDLGQDEKLFF

V: TRBV6-1
J: TRBJ2-7
size: once
D: TRBD2
DNA: TGTGCCAGCAGTGATGGCGGGGGTAGTTTCGAGCAGTACTTC
CDR3: CASSDGGGSFEQYF

V: TRBV29-1
J: TRBJ1-3
size: -
D: -
DNA: TGCAGCGTTGGGGCCTTTGGTGGAAACACCATATATTTT
CDR3: CSVGAFGGNTIYF

V: TRBV5-5
J: TRBJ1-1
size: -
D: -
DNA: TGTGCCAGCAGCGGAGAGAGGAGGGGTTGGCACACTGAAGCTTTCTTT
CDR3: CASSGERRGWHTEAFF

V: TRBV11-3
J: TRBJ2-3
size: -
D: -
DNA: TGTGCCAGCAGCCTCCGGGGTACCAGCACAGATACGCAGTATTTT
CDR3: CASSLRGTSTDTQYF

V: TRBV4-1
J: TRBJ2-2
size: -
D: -
DNA: TGCGCCAGCAGCCAAGGCAGGGGAAGAGGGGAGCTGTTTTTT
CDR3: CASSQGRGRGELFF

V: TRBV5-6
J: TRBJ2-5
size: -
D: -
DNA: TGTGCCAGCTTCCCTACGGGGGACGAGACCCAGTACTTC
CDR3: CASFPTGDETQYF

V: TRBV7-2
J: TRBJ2-3
size: -
D: -
DNA: TGTGCCAGCAGGGGAGGGGGGACTAGCACAGATACGCAGTATTTT
CDR3: CASRGGGTSTDTQYF

V: TRBV21-1
J: TRBJ2-3
size: -
D: -
DNA: TGTGCCAGCAGCTTCCCTCAGACAGAATCCACAGATACGCAGTATTTT
CDR3: CASSFPQTESTDTQYF

V: TRBV5-1
J: TRBJ2-1
size: -
D: TRBD1
DNA: TGCGCCAGCGGGCAGGGGGCGAATGAGCAGTTCTTC
CDR3: CASGQGANEQFF

V: TRBV9
J: TRBJ1-3
size: -
D: -
DNA: TGTGCCAGCAGCGCGAATCCAGGGGATAGCTCTGGAAACACCATATATTTT
CDR3: CASSANPGDSSGNTIYF

V: TRBV6-5
J: TRBJ1-1
size: -
D: -
DNA: TGTGCCAGCAGTTCGGTTACAGGTTACCTCACTGAAGCTTTCTTT
CDR3: CASSSVTGYLTEAFF

V: TRBV4-1
J: TRBJ2-7
size: -
D: TRBD2
DNA: TGCGCCAGCAGCCAAGAGTTTCCGGGTAGGACTAGCGGGTACTACGAGCAGTACTTC
CDR3: CASSQEFPGRTSGYYEQYF

V: TRBV6-5
J: TRBJ1-2
size: -
D: TRBD1
DNA: TGTGCCAGCAATTTCCGGGACAGGGCGAGTGGCTACACCTTC
CDR3: CASNFRDRASGYTF

V: TRBV5-4
J: TRBJ2-1
size: once
D: TRBD2
DNA: TGTGCCAGCAGCCCAAGGACTAGCGGGGGGACTTTCTACAATGAGCAGTTCTTC
CDR3: CASSPRTSGGTFYNEQFF

V: TRBV2
J: TRBJ1-1
size: -
D: -
DNA: TGTGCCAGCAGTAGGGAGGGGGGGAACACTGAAGCTTTCTTT
CDR3: CASSREGGNTEAFF

V: TRBV5-4
J: TRBJ2-2
size: -
D: -
DNA: TGTGCCAGCAGCTTTACAGGGAACACCGGGGAGCTGTTTTTT
CDR3: CASSFTGNTGELFF

V: TRBV9
J: TRBJ1-2
size: -
D: TRBD1
DNA: TGTGCCAGCAGCGGAGACAGGGGGCGCGGTGGCTACACCTTC
CDR3: CASSGDRGRGGYTF

V: TRBV5-4
J: TRBJ2-1
size: -
D: TRBD2
DNA: TGTGCCAGCAGCTTGGAACTAGCGGACAATGAGCAGTTCTTC
CDR3: CASSLELADNEQFF